This entry concerns a single T cell receptor beta chain. The antigen is not known. RNA transcripts served as template for amplifying TCR beta CDR3 sequences. HTBI-primed RT-PCR formed the first round, and a multiplex PCR formed the second. TCRdb reprocessed the multiplex PCR reads via MiXCR and lists one record per CDR3 protein. The table lists over a million distinct CDR3 sequences, 35% to 40% of them singletons. This sample stems from a study of Graves' ophthalmopathy and Graves' hyperthyroidism. Overall study: Stable hyperthyroidism meant no ophthalmopathy within 18 months of follow-up.

CDR1 LGHNT and CDR2 FRNRAP come from the germline V gene. The CDR3 extends over 14 amino acids. With V trimmed by 7 bases and J by 2 bases, 5 bases remained unmatched. Whole-study findings and limits: Ophthalmopathy could be told apart from stable hyperthyroidism by a 13-signature model (87.88% sensitivity, approximately 76% specificity).

Aged 18 to 65, hyperthyroidism patients had been newly diagnosed, with under 2 months' duration. The gene calls are TRBV12-5 and TRBJ2-5; 9 positions match TRBD2. The source of this sequence is an adult man with Graves' hyperthyroidism. The sample consisted of peripheral blood or thyroid tissue (not recorded which). The CDR3: CASAPTSGQETQYF. CDR3 sequence (DNA): TGTGCTAGTGCCCCGACTAGCGGACAAGAGACCCAGTACTTC.